A single sample gave rise to the 14 T cell receptor beta chains below, sequenced in a study of blood T cells in healthy people across ages. With a J-beta primer mix and a sample-barcoded 5' primer, a second PCR ran about 7 to 12 cycles. TCRdb analysed the 5' RACE reads with MiXCR anew, one entry per CDR3 protein. The table has about 680,000 distinct CDR3 sequences, about 52% seen once. Sequenced input: blood. The receptor set was obtained from a woman in her sixties or seventies in good health.

As for this clonotype: One end of the junction varies from germline; a read error may be responsible. The chain carries TRBV10-3 and TRBJ2-2; D gene unclear. Germline CDR1 and CDR2: ENHRY and SYGVKD. The CDR3 sequence is 16 residues long. CDR3: CAISQPTVRNTEELFF. The CDR3 nucleotides read TGTGCCATCAGTCAACCGACCGTCCGGAACACCGAGGAGCTGTTTTTT.

This clonotype qualifies as medium-sized. The chain joins TRBV2 to TRBJ2-5; D not certain. The CDR3 runs 11 residues. Trimming took off 7 bases at V and 6 bases at J, with 9 bases between the two ends. Germline V gene sequence: CDR1 SNHLY, CDR2 FYNNEI. The CDR3 DNA reads as TGTGCCAGCAATACGGAAAAGACCCAGTACTTC. This translates into CASNTEKTQYF.

V usage is TRBV12-3 or TRBV12-4 and J usage is TRBJ2-1; 9 bases map to TRBD2. V lost 4 bases to trimming and J lost 5 bases; unmatched junction nucleotides: 15. CDR3 size: 18 residues. The CDR3 DNA reads TGTGCCAGCAGTTCCGGGGGTCGTGGCGGGGGGGCCAACAATGAGCAGTTCTTC. Translating it yields CASSSGGRGGGANNEQFF.

This clonotype has more than one count but fewer than ten. In DNA, the CDR3 is TGCAGTGCTAGCTGGACAGGACTTAACTATGGCTACACCTTC. It is translated as CSASWTGLNYGYTF. V gene TRBV20-1 combines with J gene TRBJ1-2; 7 positions match TRBD1. CDR1 DFQATT and CDR2 SNEGSKA come from the germline V gene (reference sequence). Germline trimming cut 3 bases from V and 1 base from J; bases unmatched to any gene: 5. There are 14 residues in the CDR3.

In its sample, this clonotype was seen a few times. This chain links TRBV20-1 with TRBJ1-4; no firm D call. CDR3 size: 11 residues. Germline assignment: CDR1 DFQATT and CDR2 SNEGSKA (reference sequence). Trimming removed 1 base at V and 7 bases at J, with 4 bases between. The DNA of the CDR3 is TGCAGTGCTAGAGTTGCTGAAAAACTGTTTTTT. This gives the protein CSARVAEKLFF.

A word on this clonotype: A much larger clone lies a single base off, so this may be a read error. The chain links TRBV7-2 to TRBJ1-2; D uncertain. The germline CDR1 and CDR2 sequences are SGHTA and FQGNSA. The CDR3 runs to 15 residues. The CDR3 loop reads CVSSYTGGMGYGYTF. For the CDR3, the DNA is TGTGTCAGCAGCTATACTGGAGGGATGGGCTATGGCTACACCTTC.

This clonotype was counted only a few times. The V and J genes are TRBV20-1 and TRBJ2-3; perhaps TRBD2 as D (5 bases). Between the trimmed V and J ends, which lost 4 bases and 1 base, there was a span of 15 bases. Looked up from germline, CDR1 is DFQATT and CDR2 is SNEGSKA (reference sequence). The CDR3 totals 15 residues. CDR3 in amino acids: CSAKGSEARTDTQYF. The CDR3 DNA reads TGCAGTGCTAAGGGTTCGGAGGCACGCACAGATACGCAGTATTTT.

The sample holds many counts of this clonotype. V and J are TRBV29-1 and TRBJ2-7; 8 bases line up with TRBD1. This CDR3 comprises 14 residues. CDR1 and CDR2 (germline): SQVTM, ANQGSEA. Trimming at V came to 6 bases and at J to 4 bases, leaving 11 bases not matched to a gene. The CDR3: CSVDRTGSGYEQYF. CDR3 sequence (DNA): TGCAGCGTGGACAGGACAGGGTCTGGGTACGAGCAGTACTTC.

This clonotype was counted between two and nine times. This chain links TRBV4-3 with TRBJ2-7; 11 bases fit TRBD2. Germline V CDR1 and CDR2: LGHNA, YSLEER. CDR3 size: 17 residues. The V segment lost 1 base and the J segment 4 bases; nucleotides outside the gene matches: 9. The CDR3, as DNA: TGCGCCAGCAGCCAAGGAACTAGCGGGAGTGGGGGGTACGAGCAGTACTTC. As protein: CASSQGTSGSGGYEQYF.

The chain combines TRBV4-3 with TRBJ1-2; D gene ambiguous. Germline CDR1 is LGHNA and CDR2 is YSLEER. The V gene lost 0 bases and the J gene lost 2 bases, with 7 bases spanning the gap. The CDR3 has 14 amino acids. The CDR3 nucleotides are TGCGCCAGCAGCCAAGATGTAGGGAACTATGGCTACACCTTC. As protein: CASSQDVGNYGYTF.

V usage is TRBV6-2 or TRBV6-3 and J usage is TRBJ2-7; D possibly corresponds to TRBD2 (7 bases). CDR1 and CDR2 (germline): MNHEY, SVGEGT. Trimming pared 2 bases from V and 2 bases from J, leaving 10 bases between. CDR3 size: 14 residues. This CDR3 reads CASSYGGATYEQYF. The CDR3 DNA reads TGTGCCAGCAGTTACGGGGGGGCAACCTACGAGCAGTACTTC.

This clonotype was seen a handful of times. This rearrangement joins TRBV4-3 to TRBJ1-2; D unresolved. This CDR3 is built from 15 residues. Germline V CDR1 and CDR2: LGHNA, YSLEER. Trimming shortened V by 1 base and J by 2 bases, and 11 bases separated the two germline ends. The DNA of the CDR3 is TGCGCCAGCAGCCAAGCGCAGGAGAAGAACTATGGCTACACCTTC. Protein: CASSQAQEKNYGYTF.

J is TRBJ2-1 and V is TRBV7-8; TRBD2 agrees at 7 bases. The V and J ends lost 5 bases and 0 bases, in that order; junction bases with no gene match: 10. This CDR3 contains 17 residues. The germline gives CDR1 SGHVS, CDR2 FQNEAQ. The CDR3 loop is CASSVYRDYPSYNEQFF. The CDR3 nucleotides read TGTGCCAGCAGCGTATACCGGGACTACCCCTCCTACAATGAGCAGTTCTTC.

The count of this clonotype is one. The chain recombines TRBV7-2 with TRBJ2-7; 12 positions agree with TRBD2. Germline-derived CDR1 and CDR2 are SGHTA and FQGNSA. This CDR3 is built from 16 residues. V was clipped by 10 bases and J by 3 bases; unmatched bases: 13. CDR3 nucleotide sequence: TGTGCCAACAGTTTTTCTAGCGGGAGGGACCTCTACGAGCAGTACTTC. Its protein product is CANSFSSGRDLYEQYF.